This T cell receptor beta chain appears in the sequencing data of a study of blood T cell repertoires in COVID-19. Study in general: Donors in the United States, Italy and Spain gave samples during acute or convalescent COVID-19. Nucleic acid was either cDNA or gDNA, and it came from T cells, B-cell-depleted T cells, or PBMCs.

Authors' processing steps: Reference gene primer amplification gave nucleated cell count estimates. Profiling relied on immunoSEQ multiplex PCR, and the TCRdb table lists in-frame clones only, not all of them. V, J and clone size were drawn from that table, and D and trimming were deduced from the DNA. The table includes fewer than 200,000 clones, 70% to 85% detected once. The V end lost 6 bases, the J end lost 4 bases, and 4 bases lay between the germline ends. The CDR3 contains 11 residues. The receptor's source is a man in his 60s who had recovered from COVID-19. Specimen: peripheral blood. V and J are TRBV12-3 or TRBV12-4 and TRBJ1-3; D is unresolved. In DNA form, the CDR3 reads TGTGCCAGCAGCTACGGAAACACCATATATTTT. Protein product: CASSYGNTIYF.